This TCR beta chain is from a study of T-cell reconstitution after alpha-beta-depleted transplantation in children. Deletions cut 0 bases from V and 5 bases from J, with 13 bases between. The V gene's germline CDR1 is SEHNR and CDR2 FQNEAQ (reference sequence). The CDR3 covers 15 residues. Researchers prepared the TCRbeta library using unique molecular identifiers, the study reports. TCRdb analysed the PCR reads with MiXCR anew, one entry per CDR3 protein. The table records about 510,000 distinct CDR3 sequences, roughly 11% of them present only once. This clonotype turned up a few times. Antigen: not known. The study, taken as a whole, reports: Day-60 TCRbeta diversity that was high in some patients was derived from surviving recipient T cells and thymic progenitors. Newly produced T cells mostly provided counts and TCRbeta diversity after one year, as hyperexpanded clones declined. It was reported that alpha-beta T cells came from several hundred expanded graft clones (about two months after transplant).

The receptor was isolated from a female patient aged 2 to 10 who had a stem cell transplant for aplastic anemia, so the T cells may come from the graft donor. The sequencing used PBMCs, mostly from graft donor cells, collected 180 days after TCRalphabeta/CD19-depleted stem cell transplant. The J gene is TRBJ2-5, the V gene TRBV7-9, with D hard to call. CDR3 region: CASSLAGSGGETQYF. CDR3 in DNA: TGTGCCAGCAGCTTAGCCGGTTCAGGTGGGGAGACCCAGTACTTC.